This record covers a single TCR beta chain. The antigen is undetermined. Using RNA transcripts as the source, TCR beta CDR3 regions were amplified. When the TCR CDR3 underwent first-round RT-PCR, the HTBI primer set was used. TCRdb redid the calling of the multiplex PCR reads with MiXCR, one entry per CDR3 protein. Here the sample spans about 640,000 distinct CDR3 sequences, around 21% being singletons. Diagnostic decisions used clinical symptoms, serum thyroxine and TRAb, thyroid ultrasound and orbital computed tomography. The CDR3 loop spans 15 amino acids. Germline lookup yields CDR1 GTSNPN and CDR2 SVGIG (reference sequence). The V gene lost 1 base and the J gene lost 6 bases, with 16 bases spanning the gap. The data were taken from a study of T cells in Graves' hyperthyroidism and ophthalmopathy. Notes on the study in general: A median approximately 6.8 months before onset, the model predicted ophthalmopathy. Blood also contained most expanded thyroid clonotypes above 0.001.

The chain couples TRBV30 to TRBJ2-4; the D call may be TRBD1 or TRBD2 (5 bases each). This receptor was taken from a man aged 30-40 years with Graves' ophthalmopathy. The sequenced material came from blood. CDR3 amino acids: CAWSAGLGTRNIQYF. The CDR3 region has the DNA TGTGCCTGGAGTGCCGGACTGGGGACCAGAAACATTCAGTACTTC. Full variable domain (missing parts from reference TRBV30 and TRBJ2-4): SQTIHQWPATLVQPVGSPLSLECTVEGTSNPNLYWYRQAAGRGLQLLFYSVGIGQISSEVPQNLSASRPQDRQFILSSKKLLLSDSGFYLCAWSAGLGTRNIQYFGAGTRLSVL.